One and the same sample provided the 24 T cell receptor beta chains below, sequenced in a study of blood T cell dynamics during melanoma immunotherapy. Only in-frame clones appear in the TCRdb table, and some are missing; sequencing was by immunoSEQ multiplex PCR. The table shows more than 12,000 clones, with 92% occurring only once. Time point defined: week 3, after first cycle of checkpoint inhibitor. This specimen was blood, taken from a patient treated with checkpoint blockade. The receptor set was obtained from a human donor with melanoma.

The rearrangement joins TRBV5-8 to TRBJ2-7; D is possibly TRBD1 or TRBD2 (5 bases each). Trimming took 1 base from V and 4 from J, leaving 9 bases between them. Per the germline V gene, CDR1 is SGHTS and CDR2 is YDEGEE. There are 13 residues in the CDR3. The CDR3 here is CASSLIGGYEQYF. In DNA form, the CDR3 reads TGTGCCAGCAGCTTGATTGGGGGATACGAGCAGTACTTC.

The chain uses TRBV2 and TRBJ2-3; TRBD2 matches 8 bases. This CDR3 comprises 16 residues. V lost 8 bases and J lost 1; bases outside the gene matches: 11. Germline values: CDR1 SNHLY, CDR2 FYNNEI. CDR3 coding DNA: TGTGCCAGCGCCGCCGGGGGGGGCCGGGGCACAGATACGCAGTATTTT. Its protein product is CASAAGGGRGTDTQYF.

The rearrangement uses TRBV10-3 and TRBJ2-7; 7 positions agree with TRBD1. The CDR3 is made up of 16 amino acids. The junction had 12 bases not matched to a gene; V was cut back by 4 bases and J by 3 bases. Per germline, CDR1 ENHRY and CDR2 SYGVKD. The CDR3 here is CAISAISLRTGYEQYF. For the CDR3, the DNA is TGTGCCATCAGTGCGATTAGTTTAAGGACAGGCTACGAGCAGTACTTC.

This clone appeared once. This chain links TRBV27 with TRBJ2-2; TRBD2 is a possible D gene (6 bases). This CDR3 spans 14 amino acids. The germline V and J ends were trimmed by 3 bases and 3 bases, with 8 bases remaining between them. CDR1 and CDR2 from the germline V gene are MNHEY and SMNVEV (reference sequence). The CDR3: CASSFRLDTGELFF. The CDR3 DNA reads as TGTGCCAGCAGTTTCCGACTAGACACCGGGGAGCTGTTTTTT.

The rearrangement links TRBV29-1 to TRBJ2-7, with a tentative D call TRBD1 (6 bases). Germline CDR1 and CDR2: SQVTM and ANQGSEA. V lost 6 bases and J lost 2, with 14 bases in between. The CDR3 spans 13 residues. CDR3 region: CSVPRQETYEQYF. The CDR3 coding sequence is TGCAGCGTCCCCCGACAGGAGACCTACGAGCAGTACTTC.

V is TRBV9 and J is TRBJ1-1, with 7 bases lining up with TRBD1. Germline V gene lookup returns CDR1 SGDLS and CDR2 YYNGEE. This CDR3 region has 16 residues. V lost 2 bases to trimming and J lost 1 base; unmatched junction nucleotides: 8. As DNA, the CDR3 is TGTGCCAGCAGCGTCTTTGACAGGGTTACGAACACTGAAGCTTTCTTT. Amino acids: CASSVFDRVTNTEAFF.

This chain joins TRBV4-1 and TRBJ2-1; the D gene is possibly TRBD1 (6 bases). Deletions cut 1 base from V and 7 bases from J, with 8 bases between. The CDR3 loop spans 13 amino acids. The germline V gene has CDR1 MGHRA and CDR2 YSYEKL. CDR3 region: CASSQVGANEQFF. CDR3 nucleotide sequence: TGCGCCAGCAGCCAAGTGGGGGCGAATGAGCAGTTCTTC.

This chain links TRBV5-4 with TRBJ2-2, with a possible D match to TRBD2 (5 bases). Trimming pared 3 bases from V and 4 bases from J, leaving 10 bases between. CDR1 is SGHNT and CDR2 is YYREEE in the germline V gene (reference sequence). The CDR3 is 14 residues long. The CDR3 DNA reads as TGTGCCAGCAGCTCGAGCGGACGCACCGGGGAGCTGTTTTTT. Its protein is CASSSSGRTGELFF.

The V gene is TRBV18, the J gene TRBJ2-5; TRBD1 might be the D (6 bases). V shed 3 bases and J shed 5 bases, with 19 bases lying between them. Germline CDR1 is KGHSH and CDR2 is LQKENI. This CDR3 has 16 amino acids. In nucleotides, the CDR3 is TGTGCCAGCTCACCCACCCTACAGGGAATAGGGGAGACCCAGTACTTC. It specifies CASSPTLQGIGETQYF.

The V and J genes are TRBV6-5 and TRBJ1-1; the D gene is possibly TRBD1 (5 bases). The CDR3 spans 15 residues. V lost 2 bases to trimming and J lost 0 bases, with 10 bases between them. CDR1 is MNHEY, CDR2 SVGAGI, per germline. CDR3 sequence (DNA): TGTGCCAGCAGTTACCGGACACGGATGAACACTGAAGCTTTCTTT. It specifies CASSYRTRMNTEAFF.

The chain carries TRBV14 and TRBJ2-1; 9 nucleotides match TRBD2. Germline V gene data show CDR1 as SGHDN and CDR2 as FVKESK. This CDR3 has 17 amino acids. V was clipped by 1 base and J by 6 bases; unmatched bases: 10. CDR3 region: CASSQGLRGRALNEQFF. The CDR3 DNA reads TGTGCCAGCAGCCAAGGGCTGCGCGGGAGGGCCCTCAATGAGCAGTTCTTC.

The chain recombines TRBV10-3 with TRBJ2-7; 8 nucleotides align to TRBD2. V trimming: 2 bases; J trimming: 5 bases; junction bases outside the gene matches: 5. Looked up from germline, CDR1 is ENHRY and CDR2 is SYGVKD. CDR3 length: 14 residues. The CDR3 protein is CAISEMAGGHEQYF. As DNA, the CDR3 is TGTGCCATCAGTGAGATGGCGGGAGGACACGAGCAGTACTTC.

The V and J genes are TRBV7-2 and TRBJ1-2; D is undetermined. Trimming took off 1 base at V and 8 bases at J, with 17 bases between the two ends. Germline loops: CDR1 SGHTA, CDR2 FQGNSA. The CDR3 contains 15 residues. Here the CDR3 DNA reads TGTGCCAGCAGCTTAGAAGGGCCCCCGGTCGGGGGCTACACCTTC. Protein: CASSLEGPPVGGYTF.

The chain recombines TRBV6-4 with TRBJ1-2; D gene ambiguous. There are 14 residues in the CDR3. V shed 4 bases and J shed 7 bases, with 16 bases lying between them. Germline V gene data show CDR1 as MRHNA and CDR2 as SNTAGT. In DNA form, the CDR3 reads TGTGCCAGCAGTGTTCGATGGGGAGCAGGTGGCTACACCTTC. This codes for CASSVRWGAGGYTF.

The CDR3 DNA reads TGTGCCAGCAGTACGAGGACAGGAAATAATTCACCCCTCCACTTT. Translation: CASSTRTGNNSPLHF. The chain joins TRBV6-5 to TRBJ1-6; 7 bases align to TRBD1. Germline CDR1 and CDR2: MNHEY and SVGAGI. CDR3 length equals 15 residues. The trim removed 5 bases at V and 5 bases at J, leaving 6 bases unmatched.

The count of this clone is one. This chain links TRBV30 with TRBJ2-7, with D uncertain. Trimming removed 1 base at V and 0 bases at J, with 4 bases between. The germline gives CDR1 GTSNPN, CDR2 SVGIG (reference sequence). The CDR3 is 12 amino acids. CDR3 residues: CAWSGTSYEQYF. The DNA of the CDR3 is TGTGCCTGGAGTGGGACCTCCTACGAGCAGTACTTC. The whole variable domain, remainder taken from reference TRBV30 and TRBJ2-7, is SQTIHQWPATLVQPVGSPLSLECTVEGTSNPNLYWYRQAAGRGLQLLFYSVGIGQISSEVPQNLSASRPQDRQFILSSKKLLLSDSGFYLCAWSGTSYEQYFGPGTRLTVT.

The chain is built from TRBV6-6 and TRBJ2-5; the D is unclear. The V end was cut by 9 bases, the J end by 8 bases, with 13 bases between. CDR3 length: 11 residues. Germline V lookup: CDR1 MNHNY, CDR2 SVGAGI (reference sequence). The CDR3 DNA is TGTGCCAGAAAACCCGCCCCAACCCAGTACTTC. It translates to CARKPAPTQYF.

This sequence joins TRBV6-6 and TRBJ2-7; D unresolved. The CDR3 has 14 amino acids. The V and J ends lost 5 bases and 1 base respectively, with 12 bases between them. Germline CDR1 reads MNHNY; CDR2 reads SVGAGI (reference sequence). The CDR3 is CASSGLGSSYEQYF. CDR3 DNA sequence: TGTGCCAGCAGTGGCCTAGGTAGTTCCTACGAGCAGTACTTC.

The chain has TRBV19 and TRBJ1-4; no definite D call. The V and J ends lost 7 bases and 0 bases respectively, with 12 bases between them. The germline V gene has CDR1 LNHDA and CDR2 SQIVND (reference sequence). This CDR3 has 15 amino acids. This chain's CDR3 is CASTPHSATNEKLFF. CDR3 coding DNA: TGTGCCAGTACCCCCCACAGTGCAACTAATGAAAAACTGTTTTTT.

V is TRBV7-2 and J is TRBJ2-5; 7 bases map to TRBD2. The J segment lost 3 bases and the V segment lost 6 bases, leaving 7 bases of the junction unmatched. The V gene's germline CDR1 is SGHTA and CDR2 FQGNSA. CDR3 length: 14 residues. The CDR3, as DNA: TGTGCCAGCAGTTCCTATGGGGGGGAAGAGACCCAGTACTTC. Translated, it gives CASSSYGGEETQYF.

The CDR3 nucleotides read TGTGCCAGCAGTGAAACTAGCGGACCACCCTCCTACGAGCAGTACTTC. Translating it yields CASSETSGPPSYEQYF. The chain links TRBV6-4 to TRBJ2-7, with TRBD2 matching 8 bases. The CDR3 spans 16 residues. Germline V CDR1 and CDR2: MRHNA, SNTAGT. Trimming took 3 bases from V and 0 from J; bases not matched to a gene: 7.

The chain has TRBV11-3 and TRBJ2-3, with 13 bases aligning to TRBD2. CDR3 length: 17 residues. CDR1 SGHNT and CDR2 YENEEA come from the germline V gene. J lost 6 bases, V lost 6 bases, and 12 bases had no gene match. CDR3 region: CASSLQGLAGVTDTQYF. The CDR3 bases are TGTGCCAGCAGTTTACAAGGACTAGCGGGAGTTACGGATACGCAGTATTTT.

V is TRBV18 and J is TRBJ2-7, with TRBD2 matching over 8 bases. Germline V gives CDR1 KGHSH, CDR2 LQKENI. The CDR3 is 15 residues long. The J segment lost 5 bases and the V segment lost 0 bases, leaving 6 bases of the junction unmatched. For the CDR3, the DNA is TGTGCCAGCTCACCACCCGGGGGGGCTCCCCACGAGCAGTACTTC. It is translated as CASSPPGGAPHEQYF.

The V call is TRBV19, the J call TRBJ2-5; D uncertain. V gave up 3 bases and J gave up 5 bases, with 16 bases separating them. Germline V gene data show CDR1 as LNHDA and CDR2 as SQIVND (reference sequence). This CDR3 contains 15 residues. The CDR3 DNA follows: TGTGCCAGTAGTATCGCGGCAGCGCCTAGGGAGACCCAGTACTTC. Its protein is CASSIAAAPRETQYF. Full variable domain (remainder filled in from reference TRBV19 and TRBJ2-5): DGGITQSPKYLFRKEGQNVTLSCEQNLNHDAMYWYRQDPGQGLRLIYYSQIVNDFQKGDIAEGYSVSREKKESFPLTVTSAQKNPTAFYLCASSIAAAPRETQYFGPGTRLLVL.